This T cell receptor beta chain was observed in a study of cytomegalovirus exposure and HLA in healthy donors. Broader study findings: A later analysis found common viral pathogens apparently linked to several of the most significant clusters.

This clone was found once. As yet, its antigen is unknown. The CDR3 has 15 amino acids. V was clipped by 5 bases and J by 3 bases; unmatched bases: 5. CDR1 and CDR2 from the germline V gene are SGHRS and YFSETQ. The PCR used 60 Vbeta and 13 Jbeta primers. Measured with immunoSEQ multiplex PCR; TCRdb has only the in-frame clones, and not every one. Among roughly 150,000 clones listed, around three quarters were seen once. Material for sequencing was PBMCs. This chain uses TRBV5-1 with TRBJ2-1; 10 bases map to TRBD2. The source is a woman in her forties in good health and CMV-seronegative. The CDR3 DNA reads TGCGCCAGCAGAACTAGCGGGACGGACTACAATGAGCAGTTCTTC. Amino acid sequence: CASRTSGTDYNEQFF.